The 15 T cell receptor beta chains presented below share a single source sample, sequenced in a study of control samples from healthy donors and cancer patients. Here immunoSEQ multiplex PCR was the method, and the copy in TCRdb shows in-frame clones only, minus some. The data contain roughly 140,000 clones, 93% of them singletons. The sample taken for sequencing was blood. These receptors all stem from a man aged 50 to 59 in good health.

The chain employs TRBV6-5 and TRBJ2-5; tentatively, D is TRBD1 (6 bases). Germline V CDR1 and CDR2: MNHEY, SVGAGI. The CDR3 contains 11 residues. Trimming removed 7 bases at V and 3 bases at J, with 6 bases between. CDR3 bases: TGTGCCAGCAACAGGGAAGAGACCCAGTACTTC. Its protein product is CASNREETQYF.

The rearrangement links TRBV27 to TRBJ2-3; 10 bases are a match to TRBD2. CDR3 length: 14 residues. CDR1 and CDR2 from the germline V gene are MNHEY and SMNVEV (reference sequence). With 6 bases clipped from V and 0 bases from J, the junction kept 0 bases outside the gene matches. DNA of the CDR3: TGTGCCAGCAGACTAGCGGGGAGCACAGATACGCAGTATTTT. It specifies CASRLAGSTDTQYF.

This chain's CDR3 is CASSLNVPGHTEAFF. In DNA, the CDR3 is TGTGCCAGCAGCTTAAACGTCCCGGGGCACACTGAAGCTTTCTTT. The chain is built from TRBV7-3 and TRBJ1-1; D might be TRBD1 (5 bases). The CDR3 has 15 residues. Germline CDR1 and CDR2: SGHTA and FQGTGA. The V end lost 1 base, the J end lost 3 bases, and 12 bases lay between the germline ends.

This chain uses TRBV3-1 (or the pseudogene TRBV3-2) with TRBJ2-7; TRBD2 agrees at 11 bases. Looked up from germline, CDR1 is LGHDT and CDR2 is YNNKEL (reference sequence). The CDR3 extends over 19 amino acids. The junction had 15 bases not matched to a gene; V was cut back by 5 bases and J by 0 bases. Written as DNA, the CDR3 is TGTGCCAGCAGCGCAAATCTAGCGGGAGGACGCGCCCGCTCCTACGAGCAGTACTTC. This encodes CASSANLAGGRARSYEQYF.

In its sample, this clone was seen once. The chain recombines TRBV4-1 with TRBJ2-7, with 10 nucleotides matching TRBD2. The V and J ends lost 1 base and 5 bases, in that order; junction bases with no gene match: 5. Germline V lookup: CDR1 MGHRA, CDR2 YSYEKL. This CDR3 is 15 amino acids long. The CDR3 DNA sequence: TGCGCCAGCAGCCAAGGGTCGCTAGCGGGAGACGAGCAGTACTTC. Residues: CASSQGSLAGDEQYF.

CDR3 nucleotide sequence: TGTGCCACCACGGGGGGGGATACGCAGTATTTT. Protein sequence: CATTGGDTQYF. This rearrangement joins TRBV12-3 or TRBV12-4 to TRBJ2-3; 8 bases match TRBD2. CDR3 size: 11 residues. V gave up 10 bases and J gave up 6 bases; unmatched junction bases: 3.

CDR3: CASGRDYGYTF. CDR3 DNA: TGTGCCAGCGGCAGGGACTATGGCTACACCTTC. The chain combines TRBV7-9 with TRBJ1-2, with D tentatively TRBD1 (5 bases). Trimming removed 8 bases from V and 3 bases from J, with 7 bases in between. This CDR3 has 11 residues. CDR1 and CDR2 from the germline V gene are SEHNR and FQNEAQ (reference sequence).

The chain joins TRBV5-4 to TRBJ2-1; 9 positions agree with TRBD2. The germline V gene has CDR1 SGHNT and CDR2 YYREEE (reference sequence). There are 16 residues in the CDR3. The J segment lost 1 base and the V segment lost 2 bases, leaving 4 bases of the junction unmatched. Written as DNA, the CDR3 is TGTGCCAGCAGCTTACCTCTAGCGGGGTCCTACAATGAGCAGTTCTTC. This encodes CASSLPLAGSYNEQFF.

The CDR3 region has the DNA TGTGCCAGCAGTGACTACAATGAGCAGTTCTTC. This codes for CASSDYNEQFF. This rearrangement joins TRBV2 to TRBJ2-1; D is ambiguous. Trimming stripped 3 bases from V and 3 bases from J, with 0 bases between. CDR3 length equals 11 residues. The V gene's germline CDR1 is SNHLY and CDR2 FYNNEI.

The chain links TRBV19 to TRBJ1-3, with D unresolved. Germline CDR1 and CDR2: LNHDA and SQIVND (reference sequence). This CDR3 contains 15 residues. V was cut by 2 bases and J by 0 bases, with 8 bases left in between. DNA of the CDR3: TGTGCCAGTAGTATACTTCAGGTCTCTGGAAACACCATATATTTT. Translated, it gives CASSILQVSGNTIYF.

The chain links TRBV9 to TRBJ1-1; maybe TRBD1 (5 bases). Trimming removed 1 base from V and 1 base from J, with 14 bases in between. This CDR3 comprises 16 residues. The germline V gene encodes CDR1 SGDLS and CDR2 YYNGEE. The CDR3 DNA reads TGTGCCAGCAGCGTACAGGGATATATGGGGAACACTGAAGCTTTCTTT. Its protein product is CASSVQGYMGNTEAFF.

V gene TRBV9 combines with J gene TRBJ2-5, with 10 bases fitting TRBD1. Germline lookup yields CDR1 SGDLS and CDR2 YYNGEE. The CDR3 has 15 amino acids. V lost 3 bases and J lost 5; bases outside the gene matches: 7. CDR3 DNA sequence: TGTGCCAGCAGCGGCCGGGACAGGGGAGGGGAGACCCAGTACTTC. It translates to CASSGRDRGGETQYF.

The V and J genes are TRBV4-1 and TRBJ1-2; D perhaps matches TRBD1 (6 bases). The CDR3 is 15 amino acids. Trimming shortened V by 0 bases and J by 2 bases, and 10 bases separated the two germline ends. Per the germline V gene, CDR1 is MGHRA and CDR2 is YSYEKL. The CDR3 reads CASSQDLGANYGYTF. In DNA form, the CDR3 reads TGCGCCAGCAGCCAAGATTTGGGGGCGAACTATGGCTACACCTTC.

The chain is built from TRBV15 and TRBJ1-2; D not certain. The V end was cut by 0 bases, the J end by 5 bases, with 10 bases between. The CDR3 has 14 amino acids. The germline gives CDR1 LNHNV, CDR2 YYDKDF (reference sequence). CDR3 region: CATSRDLADYGYTF. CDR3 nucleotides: TGTGCCACCAGCAGAGATCTGGCGGATTATGGCTACACCTTC.

The CDR3 region is CASSPGLATDTQYF. The CDR3 region has the DNA TGTGCCAGCAGCCCGGGACTAGCTACAGATACGCAGTATTTT. The chain combines TRBV7-9 with TRBJ2-3, with 9 bases fitting TRBD2. This CDR3 has 14 amino acids. Germline CDR1 and CDR2: SEHNR and FQNEAQ (reference sequence). Germline trimming cut 5 bases from V and 3 bases from J; bases unmatched to any gene: 3.